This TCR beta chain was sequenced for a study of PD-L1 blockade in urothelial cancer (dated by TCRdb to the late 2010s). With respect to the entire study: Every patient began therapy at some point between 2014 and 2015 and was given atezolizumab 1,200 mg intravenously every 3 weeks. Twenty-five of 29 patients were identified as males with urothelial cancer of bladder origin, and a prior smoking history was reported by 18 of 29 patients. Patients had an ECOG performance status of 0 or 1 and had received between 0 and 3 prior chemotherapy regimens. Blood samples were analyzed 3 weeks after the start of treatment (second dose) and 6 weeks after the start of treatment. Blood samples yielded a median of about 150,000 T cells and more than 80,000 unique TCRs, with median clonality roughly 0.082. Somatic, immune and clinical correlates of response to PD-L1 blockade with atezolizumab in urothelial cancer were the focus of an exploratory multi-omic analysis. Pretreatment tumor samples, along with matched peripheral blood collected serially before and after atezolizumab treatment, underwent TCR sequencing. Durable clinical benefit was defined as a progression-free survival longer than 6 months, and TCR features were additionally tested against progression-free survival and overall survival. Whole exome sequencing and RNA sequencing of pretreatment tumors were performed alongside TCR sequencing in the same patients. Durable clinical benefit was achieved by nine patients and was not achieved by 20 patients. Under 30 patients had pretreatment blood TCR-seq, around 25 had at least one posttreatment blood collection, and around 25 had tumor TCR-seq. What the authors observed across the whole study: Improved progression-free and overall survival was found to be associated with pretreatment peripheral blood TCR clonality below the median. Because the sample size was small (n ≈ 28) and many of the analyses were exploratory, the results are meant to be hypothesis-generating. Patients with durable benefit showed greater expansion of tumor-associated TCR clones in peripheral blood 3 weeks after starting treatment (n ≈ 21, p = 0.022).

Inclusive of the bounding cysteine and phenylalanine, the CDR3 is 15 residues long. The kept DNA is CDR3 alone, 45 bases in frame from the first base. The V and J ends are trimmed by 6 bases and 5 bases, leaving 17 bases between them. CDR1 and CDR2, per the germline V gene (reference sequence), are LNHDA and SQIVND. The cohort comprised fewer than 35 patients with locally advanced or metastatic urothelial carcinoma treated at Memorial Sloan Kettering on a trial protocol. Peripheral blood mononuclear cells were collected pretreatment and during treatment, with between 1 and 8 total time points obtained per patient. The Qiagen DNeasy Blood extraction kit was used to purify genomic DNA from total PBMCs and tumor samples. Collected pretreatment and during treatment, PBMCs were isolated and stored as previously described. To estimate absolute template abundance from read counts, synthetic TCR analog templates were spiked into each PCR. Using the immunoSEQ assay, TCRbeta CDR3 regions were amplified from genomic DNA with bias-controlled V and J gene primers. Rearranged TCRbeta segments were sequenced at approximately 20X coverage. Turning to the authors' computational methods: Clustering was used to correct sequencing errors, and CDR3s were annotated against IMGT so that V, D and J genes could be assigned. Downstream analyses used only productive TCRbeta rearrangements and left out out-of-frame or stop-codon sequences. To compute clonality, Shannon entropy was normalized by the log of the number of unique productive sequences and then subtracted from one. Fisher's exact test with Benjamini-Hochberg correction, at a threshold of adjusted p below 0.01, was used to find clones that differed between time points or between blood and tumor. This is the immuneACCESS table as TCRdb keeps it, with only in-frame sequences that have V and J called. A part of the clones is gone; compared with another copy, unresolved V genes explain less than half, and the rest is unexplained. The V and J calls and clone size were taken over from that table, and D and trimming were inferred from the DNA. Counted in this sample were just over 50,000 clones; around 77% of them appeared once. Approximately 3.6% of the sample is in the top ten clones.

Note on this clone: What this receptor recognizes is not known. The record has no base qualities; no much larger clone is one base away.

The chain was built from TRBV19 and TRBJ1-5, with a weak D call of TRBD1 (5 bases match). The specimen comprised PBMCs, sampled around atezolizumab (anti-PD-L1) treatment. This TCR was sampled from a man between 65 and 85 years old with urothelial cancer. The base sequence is TGTGCCAGTAGCTGGGATCTGGGGCGGCATCAGCCCCAGCATTTT. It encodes CASSWDLGRHQPQHF.